This TCR beta chain stems from a study of T cell changes during pregnancy in multiple sclerosis. CDR3 length: 14 residues. Per the germline V gene, CDR1 is SGHRS and CDR2 is YFSETQ. V lost 1 base, J lost 7 bases, and 9 bases lay in between. Profiling relied on immunoSEQ multiplex PCR, and the TCRdb table lists in-frame clones only, not all of them. The top ten clones hold 3.5% of a sample with 81,000 or so clones, around 90% of them seen once. The specimen comprised PBMCs, sampled in the first trimester of pregnancy. The sequence derives from a female donor in good health, serving as a control in a pregnancy study. Some clones in this sample may be carry-over from other donors' samples. The chain carries TRBV5-1 and TRBJ1-6; D may be TRBD1 (6 bases). The CDR3 sequence: CASSLSRGNSPLHF. The CDR3 DNA reads as TGCGCCAGCAGCTTGTCCAGGGGAAATTCACCCCTCCACTTT.